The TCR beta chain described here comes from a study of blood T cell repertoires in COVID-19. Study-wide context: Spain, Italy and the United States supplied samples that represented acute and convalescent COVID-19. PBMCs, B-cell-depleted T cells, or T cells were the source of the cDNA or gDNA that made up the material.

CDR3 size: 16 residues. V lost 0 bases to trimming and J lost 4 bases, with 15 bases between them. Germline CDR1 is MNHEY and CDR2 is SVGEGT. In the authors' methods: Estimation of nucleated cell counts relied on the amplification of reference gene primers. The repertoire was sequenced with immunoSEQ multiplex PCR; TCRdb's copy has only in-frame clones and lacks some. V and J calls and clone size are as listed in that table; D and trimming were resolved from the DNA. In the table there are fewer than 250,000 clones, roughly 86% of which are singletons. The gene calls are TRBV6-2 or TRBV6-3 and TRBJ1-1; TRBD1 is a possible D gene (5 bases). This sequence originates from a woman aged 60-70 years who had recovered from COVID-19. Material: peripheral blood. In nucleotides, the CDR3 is TGTGCCAGCAGTTACTCGAGGGGAGGTAGACCCACTGAAGCTTTCTTT. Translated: CASSYSRGGRPTEAFF.